The 8 T cell receptor beta chains below come from one sample, sequenced in a study of blood T cell repertoires in COVID-19. Assay used: immunoSEQ multiplex PCR; TCRdb lists only in-frame clones, some missing. In the table there are tens of thousands of clones, around nine tenths of which are singletons. The sample comprised peripheral blood. These receptor sequences come from a man between 65 and 80 years old with active or convalescent COVID-19.

The chain combines TRBV12-3 or TRBV12-4 with TRBJ1-2; 9 bases align to TRBD1. With V trimmed by 5 bases and J by 5 bases, 3 bases remained unmatched. The CDR3 has 13 amino acids. The CDR3 region is CASSMGQGYGYTF. CDR3 DNA: TGTGCCAGCAGTATGGGACAGGGATATGGCTACACCTTC.

This clone came up once. The chain has TRBV7-9 and TRBJ1-1; perhaps TRBD1 as D (5 bases). Deletions cut 6 bases from V and 4 bases from J, with 15 bases between. Germline CDR1 and CDR2: SEHNR and FQNEAQ (reference sequence). This CDR3 has 14 residues. The CDR3 sequence: CASRPSQGGTEAFF. Here the CDR3 DNA reads TGTGCCAGCAGACCTAGCCAGGGAGGCACTGAAGCTTTCTTT. The whole variable domain, remainder taken from reference TRBV7-9 and TRBJ1-1, is DTGVSQNPRHKITKRGQNVTFRCDPISEHNRLYWYRQTLGQGPEFLTYFQNEAQLEKSRLLSDRFSAERPKGSFSTLEIQRTEQGDSAMYLCASRPSQGGTEAFFGQGTRLTVV.

The chain combines TRBV6-1 with TRBJ1-5; no clear D gene. This CDR3 region has 15 residues. CDR1 and CDR2 (germline): MNHNS, SASEGT. The ends were cut back, 1 base at V and 0 bases at J, with 7 bases in the middle. For the CDR3, the DNA is TGTGCCAGCAGTGAAGGAGGTTATAGCAATCAGCCCCAGCATTTT. Translation: CASSEGGYSNQPQHF.

This chain connects TRBV27 to TRBJ1-2, with 10 bases matching TRBD1. With V trimmed by 6 bases and J by 7 bases, 5 bases remained unmatched. The CDR3 is 13 amino acids. Germline V lookup: CDR1 MNHEY, CDR2 SMNVEV (reference sequence). CDR3 coding DNA: TGTGCCAGCAGATCCGGGACAGGGGCTGGCTACACCTTC. Encoded protein: CASRSGTGAGYTF.

As to this clone: The junction and the germline gene differ at one end; a read error may be behind it. The chain uses TRBV5-3 and TRBJ1-6; the D is unclear. TRBV5-3 is annotated as an ORF whose role is uncertain. The CDR3 is made up of 11 amino acids. CDR3 in amino acids: CARRWVCGVSF. In nucleotides, the CDR3 is TGTGCCAGAAGGTGGGTGTGCGGGGTCAGCTTT.

This sequence joins TRBV28 and TRBJ1-5, with D uncertain. Germline assignment: CDR1 MDHEN and CDR2 SYDVKM. The CDR3 has 16 amino acids. Trimming shortened V by 6 bases and J by 0 bases, and 15 bases separated the two germline ends. CDR3 in amino acids: CASSTLSRFSNQPQHF. The CDR3 bases are TGTGCCAGCAGCACGTTGAGCAGGTTTAGCAATCAGCCCCAGCATTTT. The entire variable domain, with the rest obtained from reference TRBV28 and TRBJ1-5, is as follows: DVKVTQSSRYLVKRTGEKVFLECVQDMDHENMFWYRQDPGLGLRLIYFSYDVKMKEKGDIPEGYSVSREKKERFSLILESASTNQTSMYLCASSTLSRFSNQPQHFGDGTRLSIL.

This clone was recorded only once. The V and J genes are TRBV10-3 and TRBJ2-1; 11 bases align to TRBD2. The germline CDR1 and CDR2 sequences are ENHRY and SYGVKD. Trimming cost V 4 bases and J 8 bases; bases outside gene matches: 7. The CDR3 length is 15 residues. CDR3 residues: CAISAALAGGYEQFF. DNA for the CDR3: TGTGCCATCAGTGCGGCCCTAGCGGGAGGCTATGAGCAGTTCTTC.

This clone was seen only a few times. The chain recombines TRBV12-3 or TRBV12-4 with TRBJ1-3; no reliable D call. This CDR3 region has 12 residues. Trimming took 3 bases from V and 11 from J, leaving 11 bases between them. This CDR3 is CASSFVVEAIYF. CDR3 DNA: TGTGCCAGCAGTTTCGTGGTCGAGGCCATATATTTT.